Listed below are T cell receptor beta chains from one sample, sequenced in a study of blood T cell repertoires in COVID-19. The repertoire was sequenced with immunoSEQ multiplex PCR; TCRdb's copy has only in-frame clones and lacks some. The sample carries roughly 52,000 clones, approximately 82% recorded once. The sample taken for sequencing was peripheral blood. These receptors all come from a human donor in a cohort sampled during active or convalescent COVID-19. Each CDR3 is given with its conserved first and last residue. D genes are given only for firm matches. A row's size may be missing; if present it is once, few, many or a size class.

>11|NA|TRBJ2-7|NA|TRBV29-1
TGCAGCGTTGAAAAGGGGTACGAGCAGTACTTC
CSVEKGYEQYF
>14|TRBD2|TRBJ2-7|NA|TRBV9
TGTGCCAGCAGCGTAGGGCTAGCGGGGTTCGAGCAGTACTTC
CASSVGLAGFEQYF
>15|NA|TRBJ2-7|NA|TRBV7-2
TGTGCCAGCAGCTTAAGTGGGTACCAGGGAGGCGAGCAGTACTTC
CASSLSGYQGGEQYF
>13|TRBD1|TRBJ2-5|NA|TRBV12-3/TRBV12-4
TGTGCCAGCAGTGGGACAGGTGGGGAGACCCAGTACTTC
CASSGTGGETQYF
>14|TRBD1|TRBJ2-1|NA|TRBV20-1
TGCAGTGCTAGTGGGACAGGGCCCTACAATGAGCAGTTCTTC
CSASGTGPYNEQFF
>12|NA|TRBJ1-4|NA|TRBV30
TGTGCCTGGAGTGTCCAGGGGAGCCAACTGTTTTTT
CAWSVQGSQLFF
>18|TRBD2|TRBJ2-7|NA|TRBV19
TGTGCCAGTACCCCCCGCTTGACTAGCGGGGGCCCCTCCTACGAGCAGTACTTC
CASTPRLTSGGPSYEQYF
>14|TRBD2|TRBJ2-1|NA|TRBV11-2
TGTGCCAGCAGTCCCTCTAGCGGGGTTAATGAGCAGTTCTTC
CASSPSSGVNEQFF
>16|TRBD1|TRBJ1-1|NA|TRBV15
TGTGCCACCAGCAGACGCTCGACAGGGGGCGTCACTGAAGCTTTCTTT
CATSRRSTGGVTEAFF
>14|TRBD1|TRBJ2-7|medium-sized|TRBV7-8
TGTGCCAGCAGCTGGTACAGGGGGAGCTACGAGCAGTACTTC
CASSWYRGSYEQYF
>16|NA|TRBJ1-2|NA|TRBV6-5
TGTGCCAGCAGTTACTCGGCAGGGAAAGCTAACTATGGCTACACCTTC
CASSYSAGKANYGYTF
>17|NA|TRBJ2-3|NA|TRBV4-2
TGTGCCAGCAGCCAAGATCGCCAAGCGCCGAGCACAGATACGCAGTATTTT
CASSQDRQAPSTDTQYF
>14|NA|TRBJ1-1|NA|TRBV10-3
TGTGCCATCAGTGGTGGGCAACCGAACACTGAAGCTTTCTTT
CAISGGQPNTEAFF
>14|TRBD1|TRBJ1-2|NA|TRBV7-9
TGTGCCAGCAGCTTAATGGGGACAGCTTATGGCTACACCTTC
CASSLMGTAYGYTF
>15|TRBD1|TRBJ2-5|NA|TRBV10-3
TGTGCCATCAGTGGACAGGGGACAGAAATAAAGACCCAGTACTTC
CAISGQGTEIKTQYF
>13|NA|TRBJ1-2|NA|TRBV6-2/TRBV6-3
TGTGCCAGCAGTTGGGACAAGACCTATGGCTACACCTTC
CASSWDKTYGYTF
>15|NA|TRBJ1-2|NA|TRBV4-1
TGCGCCAGCAGCCAAGGGGCAGTAGCTAACTATGGCTACACCTTC
CASSQGAVANYGYTF
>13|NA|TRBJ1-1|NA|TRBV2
TGTGCCAGCAGGGGGGGATTGAACACTGAAGCTTTCTTT
CASRGGLNTEAFF
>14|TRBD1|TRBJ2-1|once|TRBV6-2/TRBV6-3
TGTGCCAGCAGTGCCCTCTCTGCGGGACAGGGGATGTTCTTC
CASSALSAGQGMFF
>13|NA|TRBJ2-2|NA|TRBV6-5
TGTGCCAGCAAAACAGGGGGGGCCGGGGAGCTGTTTTTT
CASKTGGAGELFF
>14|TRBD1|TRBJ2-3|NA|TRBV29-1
TGCAGCGGCGCCGGGACAGGGTCCCGGGATACGCAGTATTTT
CSGAGTGSRDTQYF
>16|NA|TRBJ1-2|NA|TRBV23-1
TGCGCCAGCAGTCAATCAGAAACAGGGTCGAGGTATGGCTACACCTTC
CASSQSETGSRYGYTF
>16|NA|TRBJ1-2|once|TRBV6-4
TGTGCCAGCAGTGACTTCAGGGCCCGCTCTAACTATGGCTACACCTTC
CASSDFRARSNYGYTF
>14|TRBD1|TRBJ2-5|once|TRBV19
TGTGCCAGTAGTCGACAGGGCCCGGGGGAGACCCAGTACTTC
CASSRQGPGETQYF
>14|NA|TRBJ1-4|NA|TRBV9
TGTGCCAGCAGCGTAGAGTCCAGGGGTGAAAAACTGTTTTTT
CASSVESRGEKLFF
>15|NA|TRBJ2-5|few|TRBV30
TGTGCCTGGAGTGTATTAGGAGGGACCCAAGAGACCCAGTACTTC
CAWSVLGGTQETQYF
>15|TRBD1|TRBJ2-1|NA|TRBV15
TGTGCCACCAGCAGGAGGACAGGGTCTAGCAATGAGCAGTTCTTC
CATSRRTGSSNEQFF
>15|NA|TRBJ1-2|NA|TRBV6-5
TGTGCCAGCAGTTACGGAGGGGGGGATAACTATGGCTACACCTTC
CASSYGGGDNYGYTF
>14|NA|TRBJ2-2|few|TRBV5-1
TGCGCCAGCGCGTCGACAGGTAACACCGGGGAGCTGTTTTTT
CASASTGNTGELFF
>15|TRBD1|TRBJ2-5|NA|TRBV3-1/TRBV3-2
TGTGCCAGCAGCCAATTAGGACAGGCTGGGGAGACCCAGTACTTC
CASSQLGQAGETQYF
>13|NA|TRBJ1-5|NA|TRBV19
TGTGCCAGTAGCCTCCAGGGAAATCAGCCCCAGCATTTT
CASSLQGNQPQHF
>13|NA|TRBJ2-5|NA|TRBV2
TGTGCCAGCAGGGAGGGGGCTCAGGAGACCCAGTACTTC
CASREGAQETQYF
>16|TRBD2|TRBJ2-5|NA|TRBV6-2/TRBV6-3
TGTGCCAGCAGTCGTTGGCGGGGGGCCATCCAAGAGACCCAGTACTTC
CASSRWRGAIQETQYF
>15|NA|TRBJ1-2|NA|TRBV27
TGTGCCAGCAGTCGGGGGGCACCAACTAACTATGGCTACACCTTC
CASSRGAPTNYGYTF
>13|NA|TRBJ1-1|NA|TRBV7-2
TGTGCCAGCAGCTTAGGGTCATACAGGGAGGCTTTCTTT
CASSLGSYREAFF
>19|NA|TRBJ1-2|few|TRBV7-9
TGTGCCAGCAGCGCTAGTCAGGTGGACTCAATGAGAGCAGGCTATGGCTACACCTTC
CASSASQVDSMRAGYGYTF
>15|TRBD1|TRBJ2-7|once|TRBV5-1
TGCGCCAGCAGCAGGGGACAGGGCCTCTCCTACGAGCAGTACTTC
CASSRGQGLSYEQYF
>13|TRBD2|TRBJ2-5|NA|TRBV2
TGTGCCAGCAGTGGGACTAGCGTGGTGACCCAGTACTTC
CASSGTSVVTQYF
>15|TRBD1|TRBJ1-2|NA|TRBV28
TGTGCCAGCAGTCCACCGGGACAGGGACGCTATGGCTACACCTTC
CASSPPGQGRYGYTF
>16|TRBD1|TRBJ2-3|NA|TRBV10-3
TGTGCCATCAGTGGAGGACAGGGGAAGGGCACAGATACGCAGTATTTT
CAISGGQGKGTDTQYF
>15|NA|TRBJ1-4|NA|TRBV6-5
TGTGCCAGCAGTCCGGACAGCCCCTCGCGTGAAAAACTGTTTTTT
CASSPDSPSREKLFF